This TCR beta chain was identified during a study of CD8+ T cells in alopecia areata. This CDR3 region has 15 residues. V was clipped by 7 bases and J by 3 bases, with 19 bases between them. Germline CDR1 MNHNS, CDR2 SASEGT. cDNA prepared by RNA extraction and subsequent reverse transcription served as the template for sequencing. Measured with immunoSEQ multiplex PCR; TCRdb has only the in-frame clones, and not every one. The table has about 91,000 clones, about 40% seen once. The clonotype comes from a human donor with alopecia areata. This chain links TRBV6-1 with TRBJ2-7, with TRBD2 as a possible D gene (5 bases). The sample was CD4+ T cells sorted from blood. DNA for the CDR3: TGTGCCAGCACAAACGCACGAGGACTCAGCTACGAGCAGTACTTC. Encoded protein: CASTNARGLSYEQYF.